One sample yielded the 17 T cell receptor beta chains listed below, sequenced in a study of CD8 T cells in Susac syndrome. Reverse transcription of about 0.5 to 1 ug RNA used random hexamers. TCRdb ran MiXCR on the immunoSEQ multiplex PCR reads and lists one entry per CDR3 protein. The profile shows some 260,000 distinct CDR3 sequences, approximately 84% of them singletons. Material: CD8+ T cells from PBMCs. The receptor source for this set is a human donor with multiple sclerosis.

V is TRBV27 and J is TRBJ1-6; D remains unclear. The V gene's germline CDR1 is MNHEY and CDR2 SMNVEV (reference sequence). With 6 bases removed from V and 7 bases from J, the gap between germline ends came to 7 bases. The CDR3 sequence is 12 residues long. The chain's CDR3 is CASSPPNSPLHF. Written as DNA, the CDR3 is TGTGCCAGCAGCCCCCCCAATTCACCCCTCCACTTT.

This chain joins TRBV4-1 and TRBJ2-7, with 9 bases fitting TRBD2. Trimming took 6 bases from V and 2 from J; bases not matched to a gene: 8. CDR3 length: 15 residues. Germline values: CDR1 MGHRA, CDR2 YSYEKL. The CDR3 bases are TGCGCCAGCAGGACCGAGGCGGGAGGGGCCTACGAGCAGTACTTC. It specifies CASRTEAGGAYEQYF.

This chain connects TRBV28 to TRBJ2-7, with D perhaps matching TRBD1 (6 bases). CDR1 is MDHEN and CDR2 is SYDVKM in the germline V gene. The CDR3 has 12 residues. Trimming pared 4 bases from V and 5 bases from J, leaving 9 bases between. The CDR3: CASSYRVDEQYF. DNA of the CDR3: TGTGCCAGCAGTTACAGGGTCGACGAGCAGTACTTC.

V is TRBV7-3 and J is TRBJ2-5; possibly TRBD2 for D (5 bases). The CDR3 runs to 13 residues. Germline values: CDR1 SGHTA, CDR2 FQGTGA. Trimming cost V 6 bases and J 10 bases, with 18 bases left between them. The CDR3 loop reads CASSERPGVGQYF. The DNA of the CDR3 is TGTGCCAGCAGTGAGAGGCCCGGGGTCGGCCAGTACTTC.

This clonotype was counted a few times. One end of the junction does not line up with germline, which may come from a read error. The chain joins TRBV5-1 to TRBJ2-1, with D maybe TRBD2 (5 bases). This CDR3 has 14 amino acids. From germline, CDR1 is SGHRS and CDR2 YFSETQ. The CDR3 DNA reads TGCGCCAGCAGCCCCCTCCGGGCCGGGAATGAGCAGTTCTTT. This gives the protein CASSPLRAGNEQFF.

This chain joins TRBV9 and TRBJ1-3, with D possibly being TRBD1 (5 bases). This CDR3 spans 15 amino acids. The ends were cut back, 4 bases at V and 3 bases at J, with 14 bases in the middle. Per the germline V gene, CDR1 is SGDLS and CDR2 is YYNGEE. The DNA for the CDR3 is TGTGCCAGCAGCTCCGAACCGGGGGGTGGAAACACCATATATTTT. It is translated as CASSSEPGGGNTIYF.

This chain uses TRBV6-1 with TRBJ2-3; 9 bases line up with TRBD2. J lost 3 bases, V lost 1 base, and 8 bases had no gene match. In germline, CDR1 is MNHNS, CDR2 SASEGT. CDR3 size: 17 residues. This CDR3 is CASSEERWREGTDTQYF. CDR3 coding DNA: TGTGCCAGCAGTGAAGAACGTTGGCGGGAGGGGACAGATACGCAGTATTTT.

The chain recombines TRBV7-9 with TRBJ2-2; TRBD1 might be the D (6 bases). The CDR3 length is 17 residues. The V end was cut by 7 bases, the J end by 1 base, with 19 bases between. Looked up from germline, CDR1 is SEHNR and CDR2 is FQNEAQ (reference sequence). CDR3 sequence (DNA): TGTGCCAGCAAACCCGCTTCCGGGACAATGAACACCGGGGAGCTGTTTTTT. Its protein is CASKPASGTMNTGELFF.

The V call is TRBV28, the J call TRBJ1-6, with D possibly matching TRBD1 (5 bases). Between the trimmed V and J ends, which lost 6 bases and 12 bases, there was a span of 15 bases. The V gene's germline CDR1 is MDHEN and CDR2 SYDVKM. The CDR3 is 13 amino acids. CDR3 sequence: CASSPGRSGPLHF. The DNA of the CDR3 is TGTGCCAGCAGCCCGGGACGGTCCGGACCCCTCCACTTT.

This clonotype has just one count. The DNA for the CDR3 is TGTGCCAGCAGTCCCCTCTTAGGGATGGTAGAAAACATTCAGTACTTC. It specifies CASSPLLGMVENIQYF. The J gene is TRBJ2-4, the V gene TRBV28; D remains unclear. V lost 5 bases and J 5 bases, leaving 19 bases between the germline ends. The CDR3 covers 16 residues. Germline loops: CDR1 MDHEN, CDR2 SYDVKM.

In this sample, this clonotype turned up once. This chain links TRBV20-1 with TRBJ1-1; no clear D. From germline, CDR1 is DFQATT and CDR2 SNEGSKA (reference sequence). The V and J ends lost 3 bases and 7 bases respectively, with 9 bases between them. The CDR3 is 11 amino acids. CDR3 nucleotides: TGCAGTGCTAGGGACTCACTTGAAGCTTTCTTT. Translation gives CSARDSLEAFF.

This rearrangement joins TRBV27 to TRBJ2-1, with TRBD1 as a possible D gene (6 bases). This CDR3 is 16 amino acids long. Trimming took 2 bases from V and 2 from J, leaving 13 bases between them. Germline CDR1 is MNHEY and CDR2 is SMNVEV (reference sequence). As DNA, the CDR3 is TGTGCCAGCAGTTTAGGGGGTGGGACAACCTACAATGAGCAGTTCTTC. Its protein product is CASSLGGGTTYNEQFF.

The chain is built from TRBV7-9 and TRBJ2-5; 10 bases fit TRBD1. This CDR3 has 16 residues. The germline CDR1 and CDR2 sequences are SEHNR and FQNEAQ (reference sequence). Trimming at V came to 3 bases and at J to 2 bases, leaving 6 bases not matched to a gene. The CDR3 reads CASSFPGQGGQETQYF. The CDR3 nucleotides read TGTGCCAGCAGCTTTCCAGGACAGGGGGGTCAAGAGACCCAGTACTTC.

CDR3 loop: CASSSSTGNNQPQHF. For the CDR3, the DNA is TGTGCCAGCAGCTCGTCAACAGGTAACAATCAGCCCCAGCATTTT. The V gene is TRBV7-9, the J gene TRBJ1-5; maybe TRBD1 (5 bases). Trimming removed 4 bases at V and 3 bases at J, with 13 bases between. This CDR3 is built from 15 residues. CDR1 is SEHNR and CDR2 is FQNEAQ in the germline V gene (reference sequence).

The CDR3 here is CAVHETPLADTQYF. CDR3 DNA sequence: TGTGCCGTCCACGAGACACCTTTGGCAGATACGCAGTATTTT. This sequence joins TRBV10-3 and TRBJ2-3; no firm D call. Germline V gene lookup returns CDR1 ENHRY and CDR2 SYGVKD. V was trimmed by 11 bases and J by 4 bases, leaving 19 bases between them. The CDR3 consists of 14 residues.

This chain joins TRBV13 and TRBJ2-1, with D tentatively TRBD1 (5 bases). Germline V CDR1 and CDR2: PRHDT, FYEKMQ (reference sequence). Trimming took 0 bases from V and 2 from J, leaving 14 bases between them. This CDR3 comprises 17 residues. This CDR3 is CASSLGGLGAAYNEQFF. DNA of the CDR3: TGTGCCAGCAGCTTAGGCGGTCTAGGGGCGGCCTACAATGAGCAGTTCTTC. Full variable domain (remainder filled in from reference TRBV13 and TRBJ2-1): AAGVIQSPRHLIKEKRETATLKCYPIPRHDTVYWYQQGPGQDPQFLISFYEKMQSDKGSIPDRFSAQQFSDYHSELNMSSLELGDSALYFCASSLGGLGAAYNEQFFGPGTRLTVL.

This sequence joins TRBV30 and TRBJ1-2, with a possible D match to TRBD1 (5 bases). The length of the CDR3 is 14 residues. V was pared by 4 bases and J by 3 bases, with 15 bases between. Germline V gives CDR1 GTSNPN, CDR2 SVGIG (reference sequence). CDR3 in DNA: TGTGCCTGGATGAGAGTTGACAGACACTATGGCTACACCTTC. It translates to CAWMRVDRHYGYTF.